A single TCR beta chain is shown here with its context. Clones were sequenced by immunoSEQ multiplex PCR, and TCRdb holds only the in-frame ones, with some missing. Of 250,000 to 350,000 clones listed, around nine tenths are singletons. The sample belongs to a study of blood T cell repertoires in COVID-19. The trim removed 3 bases at V and 5 bases at J, leaving 1 base unmatched. The CDR3 is 13 residues long. Germline CDR1 is SGHDT and CDR2 is YYEEEE. The clonotype comes from a woman in her forties who had recovered from COVID-19. The chain recombines TRBV5-6 with TRBJ1-5, with 8 bases fitting TRBD1. Material: PBMCs or T cells enriched from blood (not recorded which). The CDR3 bases are TGTGCCAGCAGCTCACAGGGGGATCAGCCCCAGCATTTT. It translates to CASSSQGDQPQHF. Supplemented by reference TRBV5-6 and TRBJ1-5, the full variable domain reads DAGVTQSPTHLIKTRGQQVTLRCSPKSGHDTVSWYQQALGQGPQFIFQYYEEEERQRGNFPDRFSGHQFPNYSSELNVNALLLGDSALYLCASSSQGDQPQHFGDGTRLSIL.